This TCR beta chain stems from a study of T cells in Graves' hyperthyroidism and ophthalmopathy. Study context: Peripheral blood specimens were obtained at initial diagnosis, prior to any treatment. Overall study results and limits: Blood also held most thyroid clonotypes expanded beyond 0.001.

Comments on this clonotype: What it binds is not known. One end of the junction varies from germline; a read error may be responsible.

Looked up from germline, CDR1 is SGHTA and CDR2 is FQGNSA. The CDR3 loop spans 14 amino acids. Clinical symptoms, serum thyroxine and TRAb, thyroid ultrasound and orbital computed tomography were used for the diagnoses. Researchers took RNA transcripts and amplified the TCR beta CDR3 regions from them. TCR CDR3 regions were first amplified by RT-PCR with HTBI primers. TCRdb redid the calling of the multiplex PCR reads with MiXCR, one entry per CDR3 protein. This table has around 35,000 distinct CDR3 sequences, 40% to 65% appearing once. What was sequenced was blood. The clonotype was recovered from a woman aged 40 to 50 with Graves' ophthalmopathy. V gene TRBV7-2 combines with J gene TRBJ2-5; weak D call: TRBD2 (7 bases). CDR3 nucleotide sequence: TGTGCCTGCAGCCGGGGGGCTTTTGGAGAGACCCAGTACTTC. This encodes CACSRGAFGETQYF.